This T cell receptor beta chain is from a study of T cells in Graves' hyperthyroidism and ophthalmopathy. Looked up from germline, CDR1 is ENHRY and CDR2 is SYGVKD. The CDR3 is 15 amino acids. V lost 0 bases and J lost 1; bases outside the gene matches: 0. Amplification targeted TCR beta CDR3 regions from RNA transcripts. The TCR CDR3 first-round RT-PCR relied on the HTBI primer set. In TCRdb, the multiplex PCR reads were re-called with MiXCR into one record per CDR3 protein. Among about 380,000 distinct CDR3 sequences listed, about 13% were seen once. In its sample, this clonotype was seen many times.

The sequence was collected from a man between 25 and 39 years old with Graves' hyperthyroidism that later progressed to Graves' ophthalmopathy. Sequenced input: blood. This rearrangement joins TRBV10-3 to TRBJ2-3, with 8 bases matching TRBD2. CDR3 sequence reads: CAISESRGGTDTQYF. The CDR3 nucleotides read TGTGCCATCAGTGAGTCGCGGGGGGGCACAGATACGCAGTATTTT.